This T cell receptor (beta chain) was found in a study of post-analysis software for immune sequencing data. Study-level information: Relapsing-remitting, secondary progressive and progressive-relapsing multiple sclerosis courses were included.

Study outcomes and limitations: Analysis by F measure revealed that same-batch samples clustered strongly together. The five TRBV segments detected at higher frequency in patients than in controls included TRBV5-6, TRBV5-1 and TRBV20-1.

Carried by the TCR beta cDNA libraries were unique molecular identifiers. TCRdb re-called the PCR reads with MiXCR, one entry per CDR3 protein. The table records 800,000 to 950,000 distinct CDR3 sequences, roughly half of them present only once. Concerning this clonotype: Its antigen is currently unknown. At one boundary the junction diverges from the germline segment, which might be a read error.

The germline CDR1 and CDR2 sequences are PRHDT and FYEKMQ (reference sequence). The CDR3 consists of 16 residues. The chain employs TRBV13 and TRBJ2-3; 11 bases align to TRBD2. The receptor was derived from a girl between 10 and 17 years old with multiple sclerosis. The sample was blood. In DNA, the CDR3 is TGTGCTAGCAGCTCCCGACTAGCGGGAATCCGAGATACGCAGTATTTT. Translating gives CASSSRLAGIRDTQYF.